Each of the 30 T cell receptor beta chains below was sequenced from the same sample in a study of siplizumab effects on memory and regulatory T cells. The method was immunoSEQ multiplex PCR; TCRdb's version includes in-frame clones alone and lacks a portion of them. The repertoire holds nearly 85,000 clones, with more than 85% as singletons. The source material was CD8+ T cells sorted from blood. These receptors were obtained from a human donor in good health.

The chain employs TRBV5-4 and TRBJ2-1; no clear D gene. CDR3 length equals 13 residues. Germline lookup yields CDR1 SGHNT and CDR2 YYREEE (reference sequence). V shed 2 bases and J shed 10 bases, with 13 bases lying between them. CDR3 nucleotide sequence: TGTGCCAGCAGCTTTAAGGGCGGCCTCGAGCAGTTCTTC. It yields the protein CASSFKGGLEQFF.

The CDR3 DNA is TGTGCCAGCAGCGTAGATCTAGACACAGATACGCAGTATTTT. As protein: CASSVDLDTDTQYF. This chain links TRBV9 with TRBJ2-3; D remains ambiguous. With 0 bases removed from V and 2 bases from J, the gap between germline ends came to 7 bases. The CDR3 covers 14 residues. Germline values: CDR1 SGDLS, CDR2 YYNGEE.

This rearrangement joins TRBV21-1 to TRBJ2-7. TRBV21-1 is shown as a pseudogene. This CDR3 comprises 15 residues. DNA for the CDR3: TGTGCCAGCAGCAAAGCGGGTTGCCACTCCTACGAGCAGTACTTC. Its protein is CASSKAGCHSYEQYF.

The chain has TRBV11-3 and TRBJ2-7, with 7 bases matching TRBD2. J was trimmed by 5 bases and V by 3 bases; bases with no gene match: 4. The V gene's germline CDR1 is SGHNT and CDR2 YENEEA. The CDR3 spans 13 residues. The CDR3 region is CASSLRLADEQYF. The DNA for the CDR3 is TGTGCCAGCAGCTTGAGACTAGCCGACGAGCAGTACTTC.

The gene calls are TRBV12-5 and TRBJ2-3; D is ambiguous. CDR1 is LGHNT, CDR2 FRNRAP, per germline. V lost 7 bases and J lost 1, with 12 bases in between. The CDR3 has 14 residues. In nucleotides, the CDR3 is TGTGCTAGTGTCCCAAGGTGGGGCACAGATACGCAGTATTTT. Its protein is CASVPRWGTDTQYF.

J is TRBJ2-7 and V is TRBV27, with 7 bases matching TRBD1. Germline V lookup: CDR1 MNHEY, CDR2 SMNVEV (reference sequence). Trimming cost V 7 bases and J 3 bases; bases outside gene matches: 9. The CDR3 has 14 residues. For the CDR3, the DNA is TGTGCCAGCAAGACAGGGAAGGGGAACTACGAGCAGTACTTC. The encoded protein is CASKTGKGNYEQYF.

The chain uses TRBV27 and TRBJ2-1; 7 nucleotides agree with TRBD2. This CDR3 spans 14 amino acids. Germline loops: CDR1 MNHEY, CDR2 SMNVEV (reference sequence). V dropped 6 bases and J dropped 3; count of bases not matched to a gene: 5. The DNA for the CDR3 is TGTGCCAGCAGATCCGGGGACTACTACAATGAGCAGTTCTTC. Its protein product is CASRSGDYYNEQFF.

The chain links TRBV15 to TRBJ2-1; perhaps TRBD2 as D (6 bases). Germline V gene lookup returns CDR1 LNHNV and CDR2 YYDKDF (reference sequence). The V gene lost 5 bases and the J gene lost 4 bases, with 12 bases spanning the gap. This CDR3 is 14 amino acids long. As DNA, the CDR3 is TGTGCCACCAGCTTCGCTAGCGAATACAATGAGCAGTTCTTC. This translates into CATSFASEYNEQFF. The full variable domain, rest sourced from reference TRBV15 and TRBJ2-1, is DAMVIQNPRYQVTQFGKPVTLSCSQTLNHNVMYWYQQKSSQAPKLLFHYYDKDFNNEADTPDNFQSRRPNTSFCFLDIRSPGLGDTAMYLCATSFASEYNEQFFGPGTRLTVL.

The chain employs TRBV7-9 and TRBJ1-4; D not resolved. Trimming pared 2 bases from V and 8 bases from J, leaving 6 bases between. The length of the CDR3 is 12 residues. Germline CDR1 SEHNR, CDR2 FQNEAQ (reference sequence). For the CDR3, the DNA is TGTGCCAGCAGCTTAAGAGGGGAAAAACTGTTTTTT. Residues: CASSLRGEKLFF.

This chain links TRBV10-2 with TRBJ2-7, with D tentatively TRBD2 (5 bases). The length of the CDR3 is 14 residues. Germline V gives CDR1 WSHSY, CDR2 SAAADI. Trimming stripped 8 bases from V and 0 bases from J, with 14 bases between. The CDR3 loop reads CASGNEGNSYEQYF. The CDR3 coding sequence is TGCGCCAGCGGGAACGAGGGTAACTCCTACGAGCAGTACTTC.

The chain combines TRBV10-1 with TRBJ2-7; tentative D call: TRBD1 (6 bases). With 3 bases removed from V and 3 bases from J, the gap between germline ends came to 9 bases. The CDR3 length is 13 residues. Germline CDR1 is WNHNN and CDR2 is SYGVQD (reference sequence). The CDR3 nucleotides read TGCGCCAGCAGTGAAGGGGGAATCTACGAGCAGTACTTC. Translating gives CASSEGGIYEQYF.

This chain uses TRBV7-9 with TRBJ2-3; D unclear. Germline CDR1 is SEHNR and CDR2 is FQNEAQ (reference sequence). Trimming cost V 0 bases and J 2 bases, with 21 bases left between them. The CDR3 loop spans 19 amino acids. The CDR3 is CASSLAYQSTGPYTDTQYF. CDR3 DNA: TGTGCCAGCAGCTTAGCTTATCAATCGACCGGGCCCTACACAGATACGCAGTATTTT.

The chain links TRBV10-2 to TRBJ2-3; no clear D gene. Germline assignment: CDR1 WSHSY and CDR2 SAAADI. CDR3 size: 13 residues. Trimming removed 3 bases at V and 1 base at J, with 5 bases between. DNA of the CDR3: TGCGCCAGCAGTGACGGGCGCACAGATACGCAGTATTTT. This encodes CASSDGRTDTQYF.

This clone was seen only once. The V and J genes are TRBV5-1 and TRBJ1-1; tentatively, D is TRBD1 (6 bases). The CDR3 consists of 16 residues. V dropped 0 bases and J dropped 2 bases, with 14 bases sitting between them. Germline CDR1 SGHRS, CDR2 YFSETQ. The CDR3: CASSLGHGQINTEAFF. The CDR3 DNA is TGCGCCAGCAGCTTGGGTCACGGACAGATAAACACTGAAGCTTTCTTT.

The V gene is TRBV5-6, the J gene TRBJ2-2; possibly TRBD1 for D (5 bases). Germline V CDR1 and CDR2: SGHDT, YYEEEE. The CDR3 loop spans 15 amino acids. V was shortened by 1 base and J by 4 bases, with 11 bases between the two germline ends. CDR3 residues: CASSLTAGPTGELFF. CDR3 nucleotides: TGTGCCAGCAGCTTGACGGCAGGGCCCACCGGGGAGCTGTTTTTT. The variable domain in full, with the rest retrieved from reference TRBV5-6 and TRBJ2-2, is DAGVTQSPTHLIKTRGQQVTLRCSPKSGHDTVSWYQQALGQGPQFIFQYYEEEERQRGNFPDRFSGHQFPNYSSELNVNALLLGDSALYLCASSLTAGPTGELFFGEGSRLTVL.

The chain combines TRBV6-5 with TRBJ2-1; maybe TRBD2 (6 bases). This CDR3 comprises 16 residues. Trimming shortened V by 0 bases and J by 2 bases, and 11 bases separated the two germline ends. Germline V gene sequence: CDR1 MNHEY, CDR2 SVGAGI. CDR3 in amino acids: CASSYSTGEAYNEQFF. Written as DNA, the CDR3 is TGTGCCAGCAGTTACTCCACGGGAGAAGCCTACAATGAGCAGTTCTTC.

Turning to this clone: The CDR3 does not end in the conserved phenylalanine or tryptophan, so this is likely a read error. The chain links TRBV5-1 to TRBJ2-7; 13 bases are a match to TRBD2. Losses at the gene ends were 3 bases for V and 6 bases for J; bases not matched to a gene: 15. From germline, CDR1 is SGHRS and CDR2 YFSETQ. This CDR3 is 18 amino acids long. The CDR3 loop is CASSSSLRLAGGEGEQYL. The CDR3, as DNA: TGCGCCAGCAGCTCTAGCTTAAGACTAGCGGGAGGAGAGGGCGAGCAGTACCTC.

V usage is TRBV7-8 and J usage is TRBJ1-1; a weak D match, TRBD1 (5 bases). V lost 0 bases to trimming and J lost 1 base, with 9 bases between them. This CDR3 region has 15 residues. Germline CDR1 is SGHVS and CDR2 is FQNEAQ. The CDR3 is CASSLAYGANTEAFF. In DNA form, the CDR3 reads TGTGCCAGCAGCTTAGCGTACGGGGCGAACACTGAAGCTTTCTTT. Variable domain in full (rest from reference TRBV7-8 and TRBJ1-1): GAGVSQSPRYKVAKRGQDVALRCDPISGHVSLFWYQQALGQGPEFLTYFQNEAQLDKSGLPSDRFFAERPEGSVSTLKIQRTQQEDSAVYLCASSLAYGANTEAFFGQGTRLTVV.

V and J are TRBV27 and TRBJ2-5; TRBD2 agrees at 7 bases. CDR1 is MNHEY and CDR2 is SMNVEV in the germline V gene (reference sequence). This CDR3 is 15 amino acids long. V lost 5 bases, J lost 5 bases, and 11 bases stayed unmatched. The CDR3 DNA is TGTGCCAGCAGTATAGCGGGCCCCCCGGGGGAGACCCAGTACTTC. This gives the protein CASSIAGPPGETQYF.

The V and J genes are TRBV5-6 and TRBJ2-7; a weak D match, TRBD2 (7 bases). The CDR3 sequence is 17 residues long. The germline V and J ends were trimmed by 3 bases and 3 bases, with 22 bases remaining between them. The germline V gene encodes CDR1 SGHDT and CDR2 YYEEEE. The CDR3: CASSSPALPGGGYEQYF. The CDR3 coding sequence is TGTGCCAGCAGCTCCCCGGCTCTCCCGGGGGGCGGCTACGAGCAGTACTTC. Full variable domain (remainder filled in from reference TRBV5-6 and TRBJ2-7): DAGVTQSPTHLIKTRGQQVTLRCSPKSGHDTVSWYQQALGQGPQFIFQYYEEEERQRGNFPDRFSGHQFPNYSSELNVNALLLGDSALYLCASSSPALPGGGYEQYFGPGTRLTVT.

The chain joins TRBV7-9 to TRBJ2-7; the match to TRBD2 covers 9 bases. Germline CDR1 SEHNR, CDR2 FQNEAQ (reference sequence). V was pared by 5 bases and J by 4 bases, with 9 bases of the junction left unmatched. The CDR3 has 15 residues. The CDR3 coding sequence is TGTGCCAGCAGCCCGGTTGGGCTAGCGGGGTACGAGCAGTACTTC. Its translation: CASSPVGLAGYEQYF.

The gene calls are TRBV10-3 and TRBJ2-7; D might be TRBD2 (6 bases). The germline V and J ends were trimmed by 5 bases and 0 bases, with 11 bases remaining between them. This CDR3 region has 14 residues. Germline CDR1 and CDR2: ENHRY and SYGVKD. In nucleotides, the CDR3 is TGTGCCATCAGTCTCGACGGGAGCTCCTACGAGCAGTACTTC. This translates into CAISLDGSSYEQYF.

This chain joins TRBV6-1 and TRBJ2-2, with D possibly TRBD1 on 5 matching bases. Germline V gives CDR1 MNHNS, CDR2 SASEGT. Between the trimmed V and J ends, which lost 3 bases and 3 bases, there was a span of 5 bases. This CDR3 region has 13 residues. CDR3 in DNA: TGTGCCAGCAGTGACAGGGACACCGGGGAGCTGTTTTTT. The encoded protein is CASSDRDTGELFF.

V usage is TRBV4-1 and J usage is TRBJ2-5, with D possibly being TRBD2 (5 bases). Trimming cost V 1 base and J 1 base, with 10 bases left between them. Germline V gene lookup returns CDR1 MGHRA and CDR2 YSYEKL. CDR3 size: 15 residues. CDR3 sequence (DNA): TGCGCCAGCAGCCAAGGGAGCGGTGCCCAAGAGACCCAGTACTTC. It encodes CASSQGSGAQETQYF.

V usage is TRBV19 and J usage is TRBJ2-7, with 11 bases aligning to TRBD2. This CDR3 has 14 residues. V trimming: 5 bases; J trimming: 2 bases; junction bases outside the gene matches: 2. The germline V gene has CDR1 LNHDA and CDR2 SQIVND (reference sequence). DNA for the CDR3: TGTGCCAGTAGTCTTAGCGGGAGGGCCTACGAGCAGTACTTC. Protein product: CASSLSGRAYEQYF.

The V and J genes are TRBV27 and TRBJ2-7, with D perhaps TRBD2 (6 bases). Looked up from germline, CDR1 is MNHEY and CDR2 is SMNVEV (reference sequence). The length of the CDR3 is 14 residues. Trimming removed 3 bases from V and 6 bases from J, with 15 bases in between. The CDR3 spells CASSFRGNGGEQYF. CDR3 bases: TGTGCCAGCAGTTTTCGGGGGAATGGCGGCGAGCAGTACTTC.

CDR3 loop: CASKLLPDSTYEQYF. The CDR3, as DNA: TGTGCCAGCAAACTCCTCCCCGACAGCACCTACGAGCAGTACTTC. This chain links TRBV27 with TRBJ2-7; a possible D gene is TRBD1 (5 bases). The germline V gene encodes CDR1 MNHEY and CDR2 SMNVEV (reference sequence). The CDR3 is 15 amino acids. V lost 7 bases, J lost 2 bases, and 18 bases lay in between.

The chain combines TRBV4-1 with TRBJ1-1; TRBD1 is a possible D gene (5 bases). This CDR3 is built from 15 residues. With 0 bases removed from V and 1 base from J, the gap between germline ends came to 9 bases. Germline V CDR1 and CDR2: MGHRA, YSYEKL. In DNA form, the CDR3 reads TGCGCCAGCAGCCAAGAGGGCGGGACGAACACTGAAGCTTTCTTT. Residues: CASSQEGGTNTEAFF.

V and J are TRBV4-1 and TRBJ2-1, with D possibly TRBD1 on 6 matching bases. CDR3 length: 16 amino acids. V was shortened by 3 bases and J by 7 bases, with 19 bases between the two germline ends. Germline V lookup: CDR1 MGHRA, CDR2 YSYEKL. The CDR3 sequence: CASSQLSRDTRNEQFF. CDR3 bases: TGCGCCAGCAGCCAGCTAAGCCGGGACACCCGTAATGAGCAGTTCTTC.

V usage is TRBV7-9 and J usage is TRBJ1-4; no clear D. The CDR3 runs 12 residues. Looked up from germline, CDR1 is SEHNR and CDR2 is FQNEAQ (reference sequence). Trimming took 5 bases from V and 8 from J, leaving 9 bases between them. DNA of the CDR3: TGTGCCAGCAGCGGATACGGAGAAAAACTGTTTTTT. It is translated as CASSGYGEKLFF. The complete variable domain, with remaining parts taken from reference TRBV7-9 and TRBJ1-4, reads DTGVSQNPRHKITKRGQNVTFRCDPISEHNRLYWYRQTLGQGPEFLTYFQNEAQLEKSRLLSDRFSAERPKGSFSTLEIQRTEQGDSAMYLCASSGYGEKLFFGSGTQLSVL.